This T cell receptor (beta chain) was sequenced for a study of blood T cell repertoires in COVID-19. Study processing details: Scientists estimated how many nucleated cells there were by amplifying reference gene primers. Clones were sequenced by immunoSEQ multiplex PCR, and TCRdb holds only the in-frame ones, with some missing. Clone size and V and J calls were adopted from that table, with D and trimming inferred from the DNA. The sample gives about 170,000 clones, about four fifths of which show up once; roughly 18% is in the top ten. There are 11 residues in the CDR3. J was trimmed by 7 bases and V by 6 bases; bases with no gene match: 5. Germline CDR1 DFQATT, CDR2 SNEGSKA (reference sequence).

This chain links TRBV20-1 with TRBJ2-5, with 7 bases aligning to TRBD2. The TCR comes from a woman in her 70s who had recovered from COVID-19. The sequenced sample consisted of peripheral blood. CDR3 in amino acids: CSAIPGGTQYF. The CDR3, as DNA: TGCAGTGCCATCCCGGGGGGGACCCAGTACTTC.